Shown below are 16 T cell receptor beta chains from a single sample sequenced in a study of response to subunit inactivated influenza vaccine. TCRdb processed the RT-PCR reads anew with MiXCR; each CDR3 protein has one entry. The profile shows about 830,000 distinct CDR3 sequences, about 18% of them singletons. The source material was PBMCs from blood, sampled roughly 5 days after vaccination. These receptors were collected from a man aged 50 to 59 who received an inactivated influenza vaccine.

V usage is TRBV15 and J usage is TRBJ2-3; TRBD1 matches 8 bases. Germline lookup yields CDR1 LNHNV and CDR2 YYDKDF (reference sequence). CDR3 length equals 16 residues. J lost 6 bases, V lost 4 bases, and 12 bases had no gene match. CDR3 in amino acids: CATSKRQGARSDTQYF. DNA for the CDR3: TGTGCCACCAGCAAACGTCAGGGGGCTCGATCTGATACGCAGTATTTT.

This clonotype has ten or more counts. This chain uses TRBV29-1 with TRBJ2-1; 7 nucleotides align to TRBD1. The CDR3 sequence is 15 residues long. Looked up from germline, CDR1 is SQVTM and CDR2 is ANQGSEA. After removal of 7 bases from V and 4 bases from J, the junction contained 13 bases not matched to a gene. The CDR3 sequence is CSGSTGSRGYNEQFF. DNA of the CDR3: TGCAGCGGGTCGACAGGGTCCCGGGGTTACAATGAGCAGTTCTTC.

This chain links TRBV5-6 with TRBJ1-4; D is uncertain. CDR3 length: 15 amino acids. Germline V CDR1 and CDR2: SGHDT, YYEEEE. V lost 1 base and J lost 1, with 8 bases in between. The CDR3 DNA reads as TGTGCCAGCAGCTTGTGGAGGGAAACTAATGAAAAACTGTTTTTT. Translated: CASSLWRETNEKLFF.

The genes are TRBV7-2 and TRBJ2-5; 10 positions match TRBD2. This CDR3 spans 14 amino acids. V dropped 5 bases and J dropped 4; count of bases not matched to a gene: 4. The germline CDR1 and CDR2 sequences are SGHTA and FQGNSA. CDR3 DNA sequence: TGTGCCAGCAGCACTAGCGGGATCAGAGAGACCCAGTACTTC. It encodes CASSTSGIRETQYF.

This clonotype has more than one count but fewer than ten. The CDR3 DNA sequence: TGTGCCAGCAGCACTCGGGACTCCTCCTACAATGAGCAGTTCTTC. Its translation: CASSTRDSSYNEQFF. The rearrangement uses TRBV7-3 and TRBJ2-1; TRBD2 might be the D (6 bases). The germline CDR1 and CDR2 sequences are SGHTA and FQGTGA. The germline V and J ends were trimmed by 5 bases and 0 bases, with 11 bases remaining between them. The CDR3 spans 15 residues.

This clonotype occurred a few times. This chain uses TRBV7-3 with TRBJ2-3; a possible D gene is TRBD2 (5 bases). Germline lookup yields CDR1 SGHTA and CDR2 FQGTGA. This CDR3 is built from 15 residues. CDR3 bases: TGTGCTCAGCTTTGCCGAGGGCGGGGCACAGATACGCAGTATTTT. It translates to CAQLCRGRGTDTQYF.

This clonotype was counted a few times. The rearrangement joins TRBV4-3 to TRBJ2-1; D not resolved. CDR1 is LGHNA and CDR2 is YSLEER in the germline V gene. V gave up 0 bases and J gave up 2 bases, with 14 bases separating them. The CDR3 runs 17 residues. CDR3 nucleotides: TGCGCCAGCAGCCAAGAATTTATAGGGCTCACCTACAATGAGCAGTTCTTC. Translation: CASSQEFIGLTYNEQFF.

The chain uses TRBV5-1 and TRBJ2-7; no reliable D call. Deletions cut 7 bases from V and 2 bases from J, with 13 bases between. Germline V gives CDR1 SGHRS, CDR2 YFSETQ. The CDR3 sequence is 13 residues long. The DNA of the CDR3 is TGCGCCAGCCGACGGATTGGAGCCTACGAGCAGTACTTC. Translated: CASRRIGAYEQYF.

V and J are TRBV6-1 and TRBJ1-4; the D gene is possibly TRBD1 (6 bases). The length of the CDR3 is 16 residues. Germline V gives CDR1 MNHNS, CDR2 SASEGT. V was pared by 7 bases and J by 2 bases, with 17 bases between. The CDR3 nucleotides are TGTGCCAGCACCGCTTGGGGGGCGATCACTAATGAAAAACTGTTTTTT. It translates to CASTAWGAITNEKLFF.

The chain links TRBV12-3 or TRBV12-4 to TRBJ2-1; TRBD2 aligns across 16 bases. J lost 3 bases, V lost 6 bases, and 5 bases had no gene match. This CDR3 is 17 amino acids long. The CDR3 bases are TGTGCCAGCAGAGGGACTAGCGGGGGGGCCGACTACAATGAGCAGTTCTTC. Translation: CASRGTSGGADYNEQFF.

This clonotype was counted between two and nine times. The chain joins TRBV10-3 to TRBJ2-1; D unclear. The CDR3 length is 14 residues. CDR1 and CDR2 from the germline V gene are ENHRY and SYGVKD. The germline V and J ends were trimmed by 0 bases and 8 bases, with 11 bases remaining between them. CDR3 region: CAISESDSADEQFF. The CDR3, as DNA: TGTGCCATCAGTGAGTCAGATAGTGCGGATGAGCAGTTCTTC.

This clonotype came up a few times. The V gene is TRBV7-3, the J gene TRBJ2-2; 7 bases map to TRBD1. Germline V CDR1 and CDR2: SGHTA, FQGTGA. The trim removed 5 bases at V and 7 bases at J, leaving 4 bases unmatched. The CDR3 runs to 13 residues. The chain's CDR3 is CASSETGVGELFF. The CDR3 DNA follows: TGTGCCAGCAGCGAAACAGGGGTCGGGGAGCTGTTTTTT.

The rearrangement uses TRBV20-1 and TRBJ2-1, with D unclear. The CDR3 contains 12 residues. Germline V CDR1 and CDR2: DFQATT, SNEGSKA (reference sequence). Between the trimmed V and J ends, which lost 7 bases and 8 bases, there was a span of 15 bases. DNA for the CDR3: TGCAGTGGTGCAAATTGGGTCCATGAGCAGTTCTTC. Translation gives CSGANWVHEQFF.

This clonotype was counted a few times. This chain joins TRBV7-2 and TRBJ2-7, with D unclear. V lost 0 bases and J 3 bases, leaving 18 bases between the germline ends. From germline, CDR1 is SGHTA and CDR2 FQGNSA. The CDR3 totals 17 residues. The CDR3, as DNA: TGTGCCAGCAGCTTAGCCCCTTTCCGTGGGTTCAACTACGAGCAGTACTTC. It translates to CASSLAPFRGFNYEQYF. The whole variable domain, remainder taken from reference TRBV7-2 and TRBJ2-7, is GAGVSQSPSNKVTEKGKDVELRCDPISGHTALYWYRQSLGQGLEFLIYFQGNSAPDKSGLPSDRFSAERTGGSVSTLTIQRTQQEDSAVYLCASSLAPFRGFNYEQYFGPGTRLTVT.

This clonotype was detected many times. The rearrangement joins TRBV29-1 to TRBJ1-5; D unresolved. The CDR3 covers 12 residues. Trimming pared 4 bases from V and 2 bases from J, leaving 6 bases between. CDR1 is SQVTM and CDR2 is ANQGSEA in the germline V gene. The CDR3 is CSVVLGNQPQHF. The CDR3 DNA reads TGCAGCGTTGTTCTCGGCAATCAGCCCCAGCATTTT. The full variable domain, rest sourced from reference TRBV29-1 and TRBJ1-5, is SAVISQKPSRDICQRGTSLTIQCQVDSQVTMMFWYRQQPGQSLTLIATANQGSEATYESGFVIDKFPISRPNLTFSTLTVSNMSPEDSSIYLCSVVLGNQPQHFGDGTRLSIL.

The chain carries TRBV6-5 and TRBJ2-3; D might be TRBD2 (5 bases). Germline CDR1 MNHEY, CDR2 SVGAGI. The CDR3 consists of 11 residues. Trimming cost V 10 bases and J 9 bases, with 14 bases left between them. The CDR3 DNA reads TGTGCCACATACTTAGGAGGAACGCAGTATTTT. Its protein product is CATYLGGTQYF.